The rows below give T cell receptor beta chains drawn from one sample of a study of blood T cells in healthy people across ages. TCRdb independently ran MiXCR on the 5' RACE reads; one entry per CDR3 protein. The sample has about 730,000 distinct CDR3 sequences; approximately 43% are singletons. The sample consisted of blood. These receptors came from a woman in her sixties in good health. CDR3s include the opening cysteine and the closing phenylalanine or tryptophan. A D gene is named only where the DNA matches it firmly. Clone size, where shown, is once, few, many, or a class for clones that have expanded.

many | TRBJ2-3 | TRBV10-3 | TRBD2 | TGTGCCATCAGTGTTCGAGGGAGCGGGGGAATCCCAGATACGCAGTATTTT | CAISVRGSGGIPDTQYF
. | TRBJ2-5 | TRBV6-5 | TRBD2 | TGTGCCAGCAGTTACAGTAGCGGGAGGGTTTACTATGAGCAGTACTTC | CASSYSSGRVYYEQYF
. | TRBJ2-1 | TRBV20-1 | TRBD2 | TGCAGTGTCCTAGCGGGGGTAGGAAATGAGCAGTTCTTC | CSVLAGVGNEQFF
many | TRBJ2-5 | TRBV20-1 | . | TGCAGTGCCAACTACGGGTACCAAGAGACCCAGTACTTC | CSANYGYQETQYF
few | TRBJ2-4 | TRBV27 | TRBD1 | TGTGCCAGCAGCCCCCTGGACAGGGTTGACATTCAGTACTTC | CASSPLDRVDIQYF
. | TRBJ2-1 | TRBV4-2 | . | TGTGCCAGCAGCCAAAAGGGACAAGACTGGCCGGATGAGCAGTTCTTC | CASSQKGQDWPDEQFF
many | TRBJ2-1 | TRBV6-5 | TRBD2 | TGTGCCAGCAGTTACACTAGCGAACCGTACAATGAGCAGTTCTTC | CASSYTSEPYNEQFF
once | TRBJ2-3 | TRBV9 | . | TGTGCCAGCAGCGTGGACCCGACTAGCACAGATACGCAGTATTTT | CASSVDPTSTDTQYF
few | TRBJ2-7 | TRBV27 | . | TGTGCCAGCAGTTTACGCGGCTGTAACCAGTACTTC | CASSLRGCNQYF
few | TRBJ2-1 | TRBV3-1 | . | TGTGCCAGCAGCCCGGGCTATTCCGGGGGTTACAATGAGCAGTTCTTC | CASSPGYSGGYNEQFF
once | TRBJ2-7 | TRBV21-1 | . | TGTGCCAGCAGCAGCCGGGACAGTACCTACGAGCAGTACTTC | CASSSRDSTYEQYF
. | TRBJ2-3 | TRBV12-3/TRBV12-4 | . | TGTGCCAGCAGTTTATTTACTTCTAGCACAGATACGCAGTATTTT | CASSLFTSSTDTQYF
few | TRBJ1-1 | TRBV29-1 | TRBD1 | TGCCAAACTTGGACAGGGGGGGAAGCTTTCTTT | CQTWTGGEAFF
. | TRBJ2-1 | TRBV11-2 | . | TGTGCCAGCAGCTTATCGCTGGGCTCCTACAATGAGCAGTTCTTC | CASSLSLGSYNEQFF
many | TRBJ2-3 | TRBV6-2/TRBV6-3 | . | TGTGCCAGCAGCTATTCTCGCGGGGTTGGCACAGATACGCAGTATTTT | CASSYSRGVGTDTQYF
. | TRBJ2-3 | TRBV27 | TRBD2 | TGTGCCAGCAGTGAGCGGGACTATTCAGATACGCAGTATTTT | CASSERDYSDTQYF
few | TRBJ2-2 | TRBV4-3 | TRBD2 | TGCGCCAGCAGCCCGGGAGGGCCGCTGAACACCGGGGAGCTGTTTTTT | CASSPGGPLNTGELFF
few | TRBJ2-3 | TRBV7-2 | . | TGTGCCAGCAGCCCATTGTGGCGAAGCACAGATACGCAGTATTTT | CASSPLWRSTDTQYF
. | TRBJ2-1 | TRBV7-9 | . | TGTGCCAGCAGCTTAGGAGTCAGCCAGTTCTTC | CASSLGVSQFF
once | TRBJ1-1 | TRBV4-3 | . | TGCGCCAGCAGCCAAGATGGGGGCACAGGGAGGAGTACTGAAGCTTTCTTT | CASSQDGGTGRSTEAFF
few | TRBJ2-3 | TRBV29-1 | . | TGCAGCGTTGCACCAAACTGGAAGGGTGAAGGGACAGATACGCAGTATTTT | CSVAPNWKGEGTDTQYF
. | TRBJ2-1 | TRBV24-1 | . | TGTGCCACCAGTGATACCCGGGACAACGGTGAGCAGTTCTTC | CATSDTRDNGEQFF
. | TRBJ1-6 | TRBV6-6 | . | TGTGCCAGCAGTGCGGACATCTCCTATAATTCACCCCTCCACTTT | CASSADISYNSPLHF
few | TRBJ2-3 | TRBV12-5 | TRBD2 | TGTGCTAGTGGTGACTGGGGGGGAGATACGCAGTATTTT | CASGDWGGDTQYF
. | TRBJ2-5 | TRBV20-1 | . | TGCAGTGCTAGAGACCCCAACCCCCAGGGCTCCCAGGAGACCCAGTACTTC | CSARDPNPQGSQETQYF
. | TRBJ1-2 | TRBV6-1 | . | TGTGCCAGCAGCGACGGAGGGGGGGGTTATGGCTACACCTTC | CASSDGGGGYGYTF
few | TRBJ2-7 | TRBV10-3 | TRBD2 | TGTGCCATCAGTGGGGCTAGCGGGGGAATCTACGAGCAGTACTTC | CAISGASGGIYEQYF
. | TRBJ1-2 | TRBV27 | TRBD1 | TGTGCCAGCAGTTTCCTGGACAGGGGGCTCTATGGCTACACCTTC | CASSFLDRGLYGYTF
. | TRBJ2-2 | TRBV20-1 | . | TGCAGTGCTAGGGAAAGTCTAAGAACCGGGGAGCTGTTTTTT | CSARESLRTGELFF
. | TRBJ2-3 | TRBV7-8 | . | TGTGCCAGCAGCTTAGGGGGGTTGTACACAGATACGCAGTATTTT | CASSLGGLYTDTQYF
once | TRBJ2-1 | TRBV19 | TRBD2 | TGTGCCAGTAGTATGGGAATAGCGGGGGGGCTTGGTGAGCAGTTCTTC | CASSMGIAGGLGEQFF
. | TRBJ2-7 | TRBV20-1 | . | TGCAGTGCCGTCTCTGGACAAGTCTCATACTACGAGCAGTACTTC | CSAVSGQVSYYEQYF
few | TRBJ1-2 | TRBV13 | TRBD1 | TGTGCCAGCAGCAAAGAACAGGGGGGCTATGGCTACACCTTC | CASSKEQGGYGYTF
. | TRBJ2-7 | TRBV28 | TRBD2 | TGTGCCAGCAGACCCGTCCGCGGGGGTCCCTACGAGCAGTACTTC | CASRPVRGGPYEQYF
. | TRBJ2-3 | TRBV28 | . | TGTGCCAGCAGTCCTGTGTTGGACACCTCCACAGATACGCAGTATTTT | CASSPVLDTSTDTQYF
many | TRBJ1-4 | TRBV29-1 | . | TGCAGCGTTGAAGTGGGGTTGGGTGAAAAACTGTTTTTT | CSVEVGLGEKLFF
. | TRBJ2-7 | TRBV12-3/TRBV12-4 | TRBD2 | TGTGCCAGCAGGGGGGTGCTAGCGGGAGTCCCCACAACCTACAATGAGCAGTACTTC | CASRGVLAGVPTTYNEQYF
many | TRBJ2-7 | TRBV11-1 | . | TGTGCCAGCAGCTGGAGGGGCTCCTACGAGCAGTACTTC | CASSWRGSYEQYF
few | TRBJ2-3 | TRBV7-2 | . | TGTGCCAGCAGCGGGGGACGGGTTAGCACAGATACGCAGTATTTT | CASSGGRVSTDTQYF
many | TRBJ2-7 | TRBV5-1 | . | TGCGCCAGCAAACAGGAAAACTACGAGCAGTACTTC | CASKQENYEQYF
once | TRBJ1-5 | TRBV20-1 | TRBD1 | TGCAGTGCTAGAGATGTCCGGGACAGCCGCCCCAATCAGCCCCAGCATTTT | CSARDVRDSRPNQPQHF
. | TRBJ2-3 | TRBV29-1 | . | TGCAGCGTTGGTAGCGGTCCAGATACGCAGTATTTT | CSVGSGPDTQYF
few | TRBJ2-7 | TRBV29-1 | TRBD1 | TGCAGCGTATCGCCACAGGGGAGCTCCTACAATGAGCAGTACTTC | CSVSPQGSSYNEQYF
few | TRBJ2-2 | TRBV29-1 | TRBD1 | TGCAGCGTTGAACGGACAGGGGGCGGCGGGGAGCTGTTTTTT | CSVERTGGGGELFF
few | TRBJ1-4 | TRBV20-1 | TRBD1 | TGCAGTGCTAGAGCCTTCCTCGACAGGGTTGATGAAAAACTGTTTTTT | CSARAFLDRVDEKLFF
. | TRBJ1-2 | TRBV30 | . | TGTGCCAACATCCCGGGGGACTATGGCTACACCTTC | CANIPGDYGYTF
. | TRBJ2-5 | TRBV20-1 | . | TGCAGTGCTAGACCCCAGGGGGGAAAGGAGACCCTGTACTTC | CSARPQGGKETLYF
few | TRBJ2-7 | TRBV3-1 | . | TGTGCCAGCAGCCAAGGCAAATACGAGCAGTACTTC | CASSQGKYEQYF
few | TRBJ2-7 | TRBV6-1 | . | TGTGCCAGCATCGGGGTGGCGGCGTACGAGCAGTACTTC | CASIGVAAYEQYF
. | TRBJ2-5 | TRBV29-1 | . | TGCAGCGTTGTACGGTCTTACCAAGAGACCCAGTACTTC | CSVVRSYQETQYF